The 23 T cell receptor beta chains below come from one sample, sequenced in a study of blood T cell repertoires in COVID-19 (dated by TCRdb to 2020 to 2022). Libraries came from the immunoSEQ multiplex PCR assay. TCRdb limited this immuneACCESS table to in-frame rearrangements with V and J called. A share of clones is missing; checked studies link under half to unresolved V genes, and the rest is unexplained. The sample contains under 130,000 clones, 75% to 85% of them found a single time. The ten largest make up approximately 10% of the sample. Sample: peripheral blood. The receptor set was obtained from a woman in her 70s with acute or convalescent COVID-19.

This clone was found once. CDR3 sequence: CASSLGQGRDTQYF. The CDR3 nucleotides read TGTGCCAGCAGCCTCGGACAGGGCAGAGATACGCAGTATTTT. This rearrangement joins TRBV11-2 to TRBJ2-3, with TRBD1 matching over 8 bases. J gave up 5 bases and V 5 bases, and 6 bases lay outside the gene matches. This CDR3 spans 14 amino acids. Germline V gene data show CDR1 as SGHAT and CDR2 as FQNNGV.

CDR3 in amino acids: CAFRLNYEQYF. As DNA, the CDR3 is TGTGCCTTTCGACTGAACTACGAGCAGTACTTC. This rearrangement joins TRBV30 to TRBJ2-7; D gene unclear. Germline V gene data show CDR1 as GTSNPN and CDR2 as SVGIG (reference sequence). This CDR3 region has 11 residues. The germline V and J ends were trimmed by 7 bases and 3 bases, with 10 bases remaining between them.

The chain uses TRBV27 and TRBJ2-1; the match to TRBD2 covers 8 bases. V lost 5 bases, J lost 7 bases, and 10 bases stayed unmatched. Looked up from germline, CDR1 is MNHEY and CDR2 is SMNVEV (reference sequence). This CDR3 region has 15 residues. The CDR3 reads CASSASLGLVNEQFF. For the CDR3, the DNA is TGTGCCAGCAGTGCCTCCCTGGGACTAGTAAATGAGCAGTTCTTC.

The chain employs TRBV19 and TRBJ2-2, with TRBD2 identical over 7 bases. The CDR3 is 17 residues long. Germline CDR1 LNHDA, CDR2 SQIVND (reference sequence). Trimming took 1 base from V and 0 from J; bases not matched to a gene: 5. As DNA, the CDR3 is TGTGCCAGTAGTATAGGGCCTAGCGGACCGAACACCGGGGAGCTGTTTTTT. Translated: CASSIGPSGPNTGELFF. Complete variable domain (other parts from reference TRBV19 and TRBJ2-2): DGGITQSPKYLFRKEGQNVTLSCEQNLNHDAMYWYRQDPGQGLRLIYYSQIVNDFQKGDIAEGYSVSREKKESFPLTVTSAQKNPTAFYLCASSIGPSGPNTGELFFGEGSRLTVL.

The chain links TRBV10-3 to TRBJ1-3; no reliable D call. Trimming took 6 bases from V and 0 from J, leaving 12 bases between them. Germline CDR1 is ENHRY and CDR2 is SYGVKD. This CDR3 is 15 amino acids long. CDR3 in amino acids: CAISDARGSGNTIYF. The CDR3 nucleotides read TGTGCCATCAGCGACGCCCGGGGCTCTGGAAACACCATATATTTT.

The CDR3 region is CAWTTDISNTEAFF. CDR3 coding DNA: TGTGCCTGGACCACGGACATTTCGAACACTGAAGCTTTCTTT. V is TRBV30 and J is TRBJ1-1, with a tentative D call TRBD1 (5 bases). The CDR3 has 14 residues. V lost 4 bases and J 1 base, leaving 13 bases between the germline ends. Germline values: CDR1 GTSNPN, CDR2 SVGIG (reference sequence).

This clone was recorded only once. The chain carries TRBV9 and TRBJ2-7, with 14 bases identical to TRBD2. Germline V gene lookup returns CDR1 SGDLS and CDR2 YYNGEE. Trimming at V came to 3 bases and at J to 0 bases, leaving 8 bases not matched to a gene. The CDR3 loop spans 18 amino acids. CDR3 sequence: CASSAGTSGSPNSYEQYF. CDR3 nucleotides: TGTGCCAGCAGCGCTGGGACTAGCGGGAGTCCGAACTCCTACGAGCAGTACTTC.

The CDR3 bases are TGCGCCAGCACCCCCCCGGGACAGGGCAACGAGCAGTACTTC. As protein: CASTPPGQGNEQYF. The chain employs TRBV10-2 and TRBJ2-7, with TRBD1 matching 9 bases. Germline-derived CDR1 and CDR2 are WSHSY and SAAADI. The CDR3 totals 14 residues. V lost 7 bases, J lost 5 bases, and 9 bases stayed unmatched.

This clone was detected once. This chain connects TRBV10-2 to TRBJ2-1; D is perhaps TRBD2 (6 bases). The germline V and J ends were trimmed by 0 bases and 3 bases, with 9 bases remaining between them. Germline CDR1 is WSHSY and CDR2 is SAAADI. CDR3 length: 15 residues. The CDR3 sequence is CASSESAGLYNEQFF. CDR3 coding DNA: TGCGCCAGCAGTGAGTCCGCGGGACTCTACAATGAGCAGTTCTTC.

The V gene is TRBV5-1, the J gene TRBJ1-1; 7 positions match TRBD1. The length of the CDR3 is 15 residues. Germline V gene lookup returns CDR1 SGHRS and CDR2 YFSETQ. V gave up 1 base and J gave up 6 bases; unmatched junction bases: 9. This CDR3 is CASSLREGGAPEAFF. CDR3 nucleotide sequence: TGCGCCAGCAGCTTGAGGGAAGGGGGCGCGCCTGAAGCTTTCTTT.

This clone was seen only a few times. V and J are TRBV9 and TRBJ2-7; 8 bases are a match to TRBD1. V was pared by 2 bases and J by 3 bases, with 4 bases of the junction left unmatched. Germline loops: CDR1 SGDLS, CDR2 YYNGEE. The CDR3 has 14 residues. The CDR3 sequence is CASSVGQEGYEQYF. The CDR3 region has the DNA TGTGCCAGCAGCGTGGGACAGGAAGGCTACGAGCAGTACTTC. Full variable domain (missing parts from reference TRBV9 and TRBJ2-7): DSGVTQTPKHLITATGQRVTLRCSPRSGDLSVYWYQQSLDQGLQFLIQYYNGEERAKGNILERFSAQQFPDLHSELNLSSLELGDSALYFCASSVGQEGYEQYFGPGTRLTVT.

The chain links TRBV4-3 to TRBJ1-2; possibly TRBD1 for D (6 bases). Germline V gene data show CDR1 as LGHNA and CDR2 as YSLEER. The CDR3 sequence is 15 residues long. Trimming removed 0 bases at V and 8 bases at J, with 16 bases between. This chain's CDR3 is CASSQEWTEGGGYTF. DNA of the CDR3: TGCGCCAGCAGCCAAGAATGGACAGAAGGAGGCGGCTACACCTTC.

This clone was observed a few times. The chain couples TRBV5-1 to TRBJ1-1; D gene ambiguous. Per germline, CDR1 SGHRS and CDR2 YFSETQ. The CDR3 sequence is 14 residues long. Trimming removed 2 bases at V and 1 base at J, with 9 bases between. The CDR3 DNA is TGCGCCAGCAGCTTACTAGGACCGAACACTGAAGCTTTCTTT. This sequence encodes CASSLLGPNTEAFF.

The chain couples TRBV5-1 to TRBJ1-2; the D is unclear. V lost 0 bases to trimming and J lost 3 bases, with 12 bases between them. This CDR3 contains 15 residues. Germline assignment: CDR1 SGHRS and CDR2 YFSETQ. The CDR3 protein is CASSLAAGLDYGYTF. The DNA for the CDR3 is TGCGCCAGCAGCTTGGCAGCGGGATTGGACTATGGCTACACCTTC.

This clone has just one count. DNA for the CDR3: TGTGCCAATTCGGGACAAAGCTATGGCTACACCTTC. Translating it yields CANSGQSYGYTF. The V and J genes are TRBV6-5 and TRBJ1-2, with a possible D match to TRBD1 (6 bases). The CDR3 length is 12 residues. Looked up from germline, CDR1 is MNHEY and CDR2 is SVGAGI. V was shortened by 10 bases and J by 4 bases, with 13 bases between the two germline ends.

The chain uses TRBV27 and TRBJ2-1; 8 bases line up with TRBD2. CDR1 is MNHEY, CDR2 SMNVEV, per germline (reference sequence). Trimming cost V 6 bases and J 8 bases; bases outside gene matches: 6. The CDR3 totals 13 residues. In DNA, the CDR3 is TGTGCCAGCAGGTGGACTAGCCGTGATGAGCAGTTCTTC. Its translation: CASRWTSRDEQFF.

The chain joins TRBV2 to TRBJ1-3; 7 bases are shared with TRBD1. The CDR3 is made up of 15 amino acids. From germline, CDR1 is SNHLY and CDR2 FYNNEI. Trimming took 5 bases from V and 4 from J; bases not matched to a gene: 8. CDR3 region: CASSLLRTGGNTIYF. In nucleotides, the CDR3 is TGTGCCAGCAGTCTACTTCGGACAGGAGGAAACACCATATATTTT.

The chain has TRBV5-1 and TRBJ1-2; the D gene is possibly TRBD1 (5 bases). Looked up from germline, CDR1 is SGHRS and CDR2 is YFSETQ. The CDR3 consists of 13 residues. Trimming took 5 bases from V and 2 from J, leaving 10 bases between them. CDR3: CASSQGNNYGYTF. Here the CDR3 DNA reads TGCGCCAGCAGTCAGGGCAACAACTATGGCTACACCTTC.

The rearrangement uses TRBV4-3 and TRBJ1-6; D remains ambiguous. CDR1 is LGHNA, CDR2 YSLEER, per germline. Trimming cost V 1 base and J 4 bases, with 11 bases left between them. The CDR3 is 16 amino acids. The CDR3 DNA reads TGCGCCAGCAGCCAAGCAGGAGGGAGGTATAATTCACCCCTCCACTTT. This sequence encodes CASSQAGGRYNSPLHF.

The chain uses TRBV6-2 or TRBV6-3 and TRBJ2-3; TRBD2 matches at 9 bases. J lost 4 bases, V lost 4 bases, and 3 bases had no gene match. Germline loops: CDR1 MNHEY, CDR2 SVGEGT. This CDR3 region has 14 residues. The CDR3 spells CASSFSGGADTQYF. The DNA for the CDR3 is TGTGCCAGCAGTTTTAGCGGGGGCGCAGATACGCAGTATTTT.

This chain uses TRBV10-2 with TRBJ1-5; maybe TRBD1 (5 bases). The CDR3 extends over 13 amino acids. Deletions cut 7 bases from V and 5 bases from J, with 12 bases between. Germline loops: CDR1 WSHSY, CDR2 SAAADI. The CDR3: CASTRGGDQPQHF. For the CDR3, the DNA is TGCGCCAGCACCCGGGGGGGGGATCAGCCCCAGCATTTT.

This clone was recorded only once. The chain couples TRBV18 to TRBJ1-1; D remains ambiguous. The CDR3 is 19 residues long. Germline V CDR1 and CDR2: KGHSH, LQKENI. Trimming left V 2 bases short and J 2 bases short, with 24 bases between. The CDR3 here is CASSPTPTGAGSPNTEAFF. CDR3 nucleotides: TGTGCCAGCTCACCAACGCCGACTGGAGCCGGCAGCCCTAACACTGAAGCTTTCTTT.

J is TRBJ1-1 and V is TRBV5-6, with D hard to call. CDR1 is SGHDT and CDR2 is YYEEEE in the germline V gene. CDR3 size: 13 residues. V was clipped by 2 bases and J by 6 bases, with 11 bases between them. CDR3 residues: CASSFGGMAEAFF. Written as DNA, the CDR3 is TGTGCCAGCAGCTTTGGAGGGATGGCTGAAGCTTTCTTT.